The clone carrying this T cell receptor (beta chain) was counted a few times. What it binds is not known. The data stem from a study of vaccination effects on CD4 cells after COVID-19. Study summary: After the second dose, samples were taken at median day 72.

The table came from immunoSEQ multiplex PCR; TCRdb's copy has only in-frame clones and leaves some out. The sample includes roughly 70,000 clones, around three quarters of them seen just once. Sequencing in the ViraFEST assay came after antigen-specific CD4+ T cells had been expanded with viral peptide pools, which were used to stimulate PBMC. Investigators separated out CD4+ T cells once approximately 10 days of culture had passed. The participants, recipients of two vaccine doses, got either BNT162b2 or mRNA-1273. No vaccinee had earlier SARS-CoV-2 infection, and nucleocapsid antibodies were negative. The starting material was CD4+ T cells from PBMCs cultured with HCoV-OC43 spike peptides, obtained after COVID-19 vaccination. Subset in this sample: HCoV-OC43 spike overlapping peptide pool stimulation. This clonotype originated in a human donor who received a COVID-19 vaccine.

CDR3 nucleotides: TGTGCTACTATGACCTGGACAGGGGAGGATTCCTACAATGAGCAGTTCTTC. Protein product: CATMTWTGEDSYNEQFF. This rearrangement joins TRBV10-3 to TRBJ2-1, with 9 bases that match TRBD1. The germline V gene has CDR1 ENHRY and CDR2 SYGVKD. The length of the CDR3 is 17 residues.